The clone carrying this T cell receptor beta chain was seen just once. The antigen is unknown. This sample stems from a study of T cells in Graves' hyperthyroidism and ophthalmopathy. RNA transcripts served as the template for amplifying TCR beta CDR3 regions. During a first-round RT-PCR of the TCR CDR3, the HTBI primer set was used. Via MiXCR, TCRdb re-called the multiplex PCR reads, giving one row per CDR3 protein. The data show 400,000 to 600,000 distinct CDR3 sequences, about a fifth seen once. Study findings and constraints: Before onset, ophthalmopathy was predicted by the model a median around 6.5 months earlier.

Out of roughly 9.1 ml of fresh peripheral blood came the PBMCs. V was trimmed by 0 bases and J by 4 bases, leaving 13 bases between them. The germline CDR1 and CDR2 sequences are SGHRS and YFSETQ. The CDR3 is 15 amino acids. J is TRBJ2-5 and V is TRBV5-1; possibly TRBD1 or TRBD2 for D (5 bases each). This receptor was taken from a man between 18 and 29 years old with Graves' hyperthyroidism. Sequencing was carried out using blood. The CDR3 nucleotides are TGCGCCAGCAGCTTGGTTGTGGGGGTAGGAGAGACCCAGTACTTC. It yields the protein CASSLVVGVGETQYF. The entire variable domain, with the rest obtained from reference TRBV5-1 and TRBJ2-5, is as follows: KAGVTQTPRYLIKTRGQQVTLSCSPISGHRSVSWYQQTPGQGLQFLFEYFSETQRNKGNFPGRFSGRQFSNSRSEMNVSTLELGDSALYLCASSLVVGVGETQYFGPGTRLLVL.